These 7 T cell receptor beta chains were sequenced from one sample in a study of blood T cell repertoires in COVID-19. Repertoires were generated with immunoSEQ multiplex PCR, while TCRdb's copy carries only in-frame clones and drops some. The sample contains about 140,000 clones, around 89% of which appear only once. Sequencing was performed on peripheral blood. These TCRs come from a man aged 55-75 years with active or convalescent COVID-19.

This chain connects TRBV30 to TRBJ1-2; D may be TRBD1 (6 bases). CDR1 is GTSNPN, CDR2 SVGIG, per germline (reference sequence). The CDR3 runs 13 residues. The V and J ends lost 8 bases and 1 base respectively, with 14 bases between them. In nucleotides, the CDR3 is TGTGCCGAACTTGGACAGAATAACTATGGCTACACCTTC. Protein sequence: CAELGQNNYGYTF.

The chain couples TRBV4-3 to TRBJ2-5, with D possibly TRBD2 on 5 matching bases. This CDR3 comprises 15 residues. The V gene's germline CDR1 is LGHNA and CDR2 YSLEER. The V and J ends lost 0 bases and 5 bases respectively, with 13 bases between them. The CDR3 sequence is CASSQDLAQGETQYF. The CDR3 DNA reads TGCGCCAGCAGCCAAGACCTAGCTCAAGGGGAGACCCAGTACTTC.

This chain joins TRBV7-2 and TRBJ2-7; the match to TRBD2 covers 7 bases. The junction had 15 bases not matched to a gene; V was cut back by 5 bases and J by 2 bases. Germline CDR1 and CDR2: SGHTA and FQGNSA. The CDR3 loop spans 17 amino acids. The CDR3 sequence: CASSQGRAGRSAYEQYF. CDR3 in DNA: TGTGCCAGCAGCCAAGGCCGAGCGGGGAGATCCGCCTACGAGCAGTACTTC.

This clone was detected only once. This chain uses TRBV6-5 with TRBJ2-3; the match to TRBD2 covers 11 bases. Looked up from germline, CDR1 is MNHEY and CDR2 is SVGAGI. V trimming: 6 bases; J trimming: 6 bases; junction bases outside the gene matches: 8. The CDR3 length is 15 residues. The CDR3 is CASSFGTSGSDTQYF. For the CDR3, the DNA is TGTGCCAGCAGCTTCGGGACTAGCGGTTCGGATACGCAGTATTTT.

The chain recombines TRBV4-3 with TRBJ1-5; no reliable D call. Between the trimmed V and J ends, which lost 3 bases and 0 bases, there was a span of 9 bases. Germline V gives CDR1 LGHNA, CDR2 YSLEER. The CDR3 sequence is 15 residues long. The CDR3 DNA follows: TGCGCCAGCAGCCAGTTCGCAGGTAGCAATCAGCCCCAGCATTTT. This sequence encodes CASSQFAGSNQPQHF.

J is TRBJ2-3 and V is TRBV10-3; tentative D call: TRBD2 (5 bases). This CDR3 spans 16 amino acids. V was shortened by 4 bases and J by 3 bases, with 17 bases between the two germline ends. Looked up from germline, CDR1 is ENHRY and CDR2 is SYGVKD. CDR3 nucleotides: TGTGCCATCAGTGTTCTCGGGGATTGGCGAACAGATACGCAGTATTTT. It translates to CAISVLGDWRTDTQYF.

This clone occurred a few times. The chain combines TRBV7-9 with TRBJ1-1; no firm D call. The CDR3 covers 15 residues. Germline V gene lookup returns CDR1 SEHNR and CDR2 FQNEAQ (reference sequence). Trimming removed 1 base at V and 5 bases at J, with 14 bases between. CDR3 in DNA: TGTGCCAGCAGCTTAGGCGTTGGGCCGGGGACTGAAGCTTTCTTT. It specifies CASSLGVGPGTEAFF.